The present entry profiles one T cell receptor (beta chain) with its context. The data derive from a study of blood T cell repertoires in COVID-19. Study information: Nucleic acid was either cDNA or gDNA, and it came from T cells, B-cell-depleted T cells, or PBMCs.

V lost 1 base, J lost 0 bases, and 7 bases lay in between. Germline lookup yields CDR1 SGDLS and CDR2 YYNGEE. The length of the CDR3 is 14 residues. Original methodology: Reference gene primer amplification gave estimated nucleated cell counts. The assay was immunoSEQ multiplex PCR, and TCRdb's table has in-frame clones only and misses some. The DNA gave D and trimming, while V, J and clone size come from that table. The sample consists of some 100,000 clones, 87% of them appearing once. The source is a human donor in a cohort sampled during active COVID-19. The sample comprised peripheral blood. The rearrangement links TRBV9 to TRBJ1-1; D unresolved. The DNA of the CDR3 is TGTGCCAGCAGCGTAACAGCACTGAACACTGAAGCTTTCTTT. Amino acid sequence: CASSVTALNTEAFF.